Sequencing of this T cell receptor beta chain was carried out in a study of Graves' ophthalmopathy and Graves' hyperthyroidism. TCR beta CDR3 regions were amplified from RNA transcripts. First-round RT-PCR relied on HTBI primers, and a second-round multiplex PCR came next. TCRdb processed the multiplex PCR reads anew with MiXCR; each CDR3 protein has one entry. The profile shows about 700,000 distinct CDR3 sequences, roughly 40% of them singletons. V dropped 11 bases and J dropped 5; count of bases not matched to a gene: 10. Germline loops: CDR1 KGHDR, CDR2 SFDVKD. The CDR3 is made up of 14 amino acids. A note on this clonotype: Its antigen is as yet unknown.

Study-wide points: Blood also held most thyroid clonotypes expanded above 0.001 frequency.

The diagnosis combined clinical symptoms, thyroxine, TRAb, thyroid ultrasound and orbital computed tomography scans. The PBMCs originated from approximately 9.5 ml of fresh peripheral blood. This chain connects TRBV24-1 to TRBJ1-5; 8 bases line up with TRBD1. The sequenced sample consisted of peripheral blood. The sequence was obtained from an adult man with Graves' ophthalmopathy. CDR3 residues: CASSWTGMDQPQHF. CDR3 sequence (DNA): TGTGCCAGCAGCTGGACAGGGATGGATCAGCCCCAGCATTTT.